Shown below are 4 T cell receptor beta chains from a single sample sequenced in a study of CD8 T cells in ankylosing spondylitis. TCRdb itself ran the 5' RACE reads through MiXCR, one entry per CDR3 protein. The data contain 150,000 to 200,000 distinct CDR3 sequences, 10% to 15% of them singletons. The source material was blood, either unsorted or a sorted T cell fraction (not recorded which). All receptors come from a female donor with ankylosing spondylitis or in good health (not recorded which).

This clonotype was observed a handful of times. The rearrangement joins TRBV18 to TRBJ1-2; 9 bases match TRBD1. V was pared by 3 bases and J by 4 bases, with 3 bases of the junction left unmatched. The germline V gene encodes CDR1 KGHSH and CDR2 LQKENI. The CDR3 has 14 residues. The CDR3 is CASSPTDRGYGYTF. The CDR3 nucleotides read TGTGCCAGCTCACCTACGGACAGGGGCTATGGCTACACCTTC.

J is TRBJ2-4 and V is TRBV13; D perhaps matches TRBD1 (6 bases). The length of the CDR3 is 14 residues. Trimming took 5 bases from V and 7 from J, leaving 15 bases between them. Germline CDR1 is PRHDT and CDR2 is FYEKMQ (reference sequence). In DNA form, the CDR3 reads TGTGCCAGCAGCCACGCTGGGGGCAATAACATTCAGTACTTC. Protein product: CASSHAGGNNIQYF.

The chain carries TRBV18 and TRBJ2-7; a possible D gene is TRBD1 (6 bases). Germline loops: CDR1 KGHSH, CDR2 LQKENI. This CDR3 is 16 amino acids long. Trimming removed 6 bases at V and 4 bases at J, with 22 bases between. The CDR3 nucleotides read TGTGCCAGCTCGAAAGAGACAGGTTCGGGTTTGTACGAGCAGTACTTC. Residues: CASSKETGSGLYEQYF.

The chain joins TRBV7-2 to TRBJ1-2, with TRBD1 identical over 9 bases. The CDR3 extends over 14 amino acids. Germline loops: CDR1 SGHTA, CDR2 FQGNSA. Germline trimming cut 1 base from V and 7 bases from J; bases unmatched to any gene: 4. The CDR3 DNA sequence: TGTGCCAGCAGCTTAGGGGGACAGGGAGGTGGCTACACCTTC. The encoded protein is CASSLGGQGGGYTF.